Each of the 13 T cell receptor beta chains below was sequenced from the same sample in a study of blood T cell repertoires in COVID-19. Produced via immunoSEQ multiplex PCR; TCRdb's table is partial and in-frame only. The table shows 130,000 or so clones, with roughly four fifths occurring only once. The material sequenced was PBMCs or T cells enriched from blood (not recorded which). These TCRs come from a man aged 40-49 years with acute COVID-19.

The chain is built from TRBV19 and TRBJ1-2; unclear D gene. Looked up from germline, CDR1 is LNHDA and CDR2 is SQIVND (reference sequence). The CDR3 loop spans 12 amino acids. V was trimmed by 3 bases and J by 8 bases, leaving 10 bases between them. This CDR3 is CASSIAGGGYTF. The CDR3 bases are TGTGCCAGTAGTATTGCAGGAGGGGGCTACACCTTC.

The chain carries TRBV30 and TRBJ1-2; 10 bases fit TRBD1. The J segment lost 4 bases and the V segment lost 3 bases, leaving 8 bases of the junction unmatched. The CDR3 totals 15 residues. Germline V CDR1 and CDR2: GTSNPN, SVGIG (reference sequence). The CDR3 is CAWSGKGQGSYGYTF. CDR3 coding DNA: TGTGCCTGGAGCGGTAAGGGACAGGGGAGCTATGGCTACACCTTC.

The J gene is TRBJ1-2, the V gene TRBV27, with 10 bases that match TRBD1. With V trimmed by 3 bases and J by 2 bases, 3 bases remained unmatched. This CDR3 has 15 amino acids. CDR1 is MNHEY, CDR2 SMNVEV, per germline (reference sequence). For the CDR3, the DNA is TGTGCCAGCAGTTTCTCGGGACAGGGGAACTATGGCTACACCTTC. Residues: CASSFSGQGNYGYTF.

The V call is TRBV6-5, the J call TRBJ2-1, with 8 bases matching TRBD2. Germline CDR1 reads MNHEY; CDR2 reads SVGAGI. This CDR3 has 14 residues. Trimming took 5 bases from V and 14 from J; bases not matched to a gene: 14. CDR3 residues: CASSPLPGSSGEFF. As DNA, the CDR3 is TGTGCCAGCAGTCCTCTGCCCGGGAGTAGCGGGGAGTTCTTC.

CDR3 loop: CASIISGTDTQYF. CDR3 in DNA: TGTGCCAGCATTATTAGCGGCACAGATACGCAGTATTTT. The chain recombines TRBV28 with TRBJ2-3, with D perhaps TRBD2 (5 bases). CDR1 is MDHEN, CDR2 SYDVKM, per germline. The CDR3 consists of 13 residues. V lost 7 bases, J lost 1 base, and 9 bases lay in between.

CDR3 DNA: TGTGCCAGCAGTGGGGGGGGCTCTGGAAACACCATATATTTT. It specifies CASSGGGSGNTIYF. The chain recombines TRBV28 with TRBJ1-3, with D perhaps TRBD1 (5 bases). Trimming removed 5 bases at V and 0 bases at J, with 8 bases between. The V gene's germline CDR1 is MDHEN and CDR2 SYDVKM. The CDR3 is 14 residues long.

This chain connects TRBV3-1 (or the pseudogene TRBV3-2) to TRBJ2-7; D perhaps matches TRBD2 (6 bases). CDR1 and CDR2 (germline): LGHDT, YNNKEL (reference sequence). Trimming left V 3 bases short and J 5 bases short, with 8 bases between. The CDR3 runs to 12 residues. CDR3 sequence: CASSHWGDEQYF. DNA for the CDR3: TGTGCCAGCAGCCACTGGGGGGACGAGCAGTACTTC.

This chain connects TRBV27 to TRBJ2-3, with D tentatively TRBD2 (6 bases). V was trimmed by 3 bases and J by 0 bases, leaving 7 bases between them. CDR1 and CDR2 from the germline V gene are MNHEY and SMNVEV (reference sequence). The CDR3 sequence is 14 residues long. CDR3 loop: CASSFSGSTDTQYF. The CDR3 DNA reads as TGTGCCAGCAGTTTTAGCGGTAGCACAGATACGCAGTATTTT.

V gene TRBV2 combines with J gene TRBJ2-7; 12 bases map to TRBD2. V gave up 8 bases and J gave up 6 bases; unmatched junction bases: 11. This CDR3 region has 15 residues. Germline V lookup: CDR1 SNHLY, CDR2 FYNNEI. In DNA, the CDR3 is TGTGCCAGCGCCCCTAGGACTAGCGGGAACGGCGAGCAGTACTTC. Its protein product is CASAPRTSGNGEQYF.

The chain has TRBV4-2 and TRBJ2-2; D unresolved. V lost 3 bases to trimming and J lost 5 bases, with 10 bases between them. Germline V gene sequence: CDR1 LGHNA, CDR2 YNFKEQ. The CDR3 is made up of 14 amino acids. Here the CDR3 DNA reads TGTGCCAGCAGCCAGCCGGAGCTAACCGGGGAGCTGTTTTTT. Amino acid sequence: CASSQPELTGELFF.

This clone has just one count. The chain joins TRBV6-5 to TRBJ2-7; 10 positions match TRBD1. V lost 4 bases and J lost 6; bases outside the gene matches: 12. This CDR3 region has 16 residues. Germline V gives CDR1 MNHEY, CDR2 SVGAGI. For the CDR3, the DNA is TGTGCCAGCAGTTCCACCGGGACAGGGGTTCATAGCGAGCAGTACTTC. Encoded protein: CASSSTGTGVHSEQYF.

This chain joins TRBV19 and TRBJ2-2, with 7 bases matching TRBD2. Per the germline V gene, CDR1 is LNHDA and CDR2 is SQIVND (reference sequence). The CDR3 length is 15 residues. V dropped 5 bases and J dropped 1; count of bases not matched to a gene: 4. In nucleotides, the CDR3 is TGTGCCAGTAGTCCTGTAGCGGGGAACACCGGGGAGCTGTTTTTT. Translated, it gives CASSPVAGNTGELFF.

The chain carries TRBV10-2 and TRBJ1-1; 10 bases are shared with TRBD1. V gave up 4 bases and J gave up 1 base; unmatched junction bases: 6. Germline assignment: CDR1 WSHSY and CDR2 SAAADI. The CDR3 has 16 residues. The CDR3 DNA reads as TGCGCCAGCAGTGGGTGGGACAGGGGACAGAACACTGAAGCTTTCTTT. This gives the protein CASSGWDRGQNTEAFF.